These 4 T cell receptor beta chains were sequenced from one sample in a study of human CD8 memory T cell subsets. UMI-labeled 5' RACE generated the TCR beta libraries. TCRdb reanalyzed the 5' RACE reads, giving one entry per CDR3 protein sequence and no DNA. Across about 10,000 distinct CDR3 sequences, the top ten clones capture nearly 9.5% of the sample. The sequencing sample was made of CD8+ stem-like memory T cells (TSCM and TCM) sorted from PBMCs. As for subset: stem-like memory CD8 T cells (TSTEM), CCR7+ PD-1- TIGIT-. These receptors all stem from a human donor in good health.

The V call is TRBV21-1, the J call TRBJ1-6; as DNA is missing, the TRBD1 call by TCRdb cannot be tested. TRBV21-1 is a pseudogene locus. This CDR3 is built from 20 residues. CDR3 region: CASSKAPGQGFWSYNSPLHF.

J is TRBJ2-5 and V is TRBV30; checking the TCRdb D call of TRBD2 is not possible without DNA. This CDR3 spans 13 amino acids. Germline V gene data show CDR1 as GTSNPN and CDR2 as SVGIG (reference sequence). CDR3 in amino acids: CAWRGLAEETQYF.

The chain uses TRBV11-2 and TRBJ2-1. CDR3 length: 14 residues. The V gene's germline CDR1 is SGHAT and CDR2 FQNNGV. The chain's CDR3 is CASSSLGAYNEQFF.

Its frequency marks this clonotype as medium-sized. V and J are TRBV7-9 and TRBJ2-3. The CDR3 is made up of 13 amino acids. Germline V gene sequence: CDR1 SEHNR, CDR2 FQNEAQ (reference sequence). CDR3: CASSLDYTDTQYF.